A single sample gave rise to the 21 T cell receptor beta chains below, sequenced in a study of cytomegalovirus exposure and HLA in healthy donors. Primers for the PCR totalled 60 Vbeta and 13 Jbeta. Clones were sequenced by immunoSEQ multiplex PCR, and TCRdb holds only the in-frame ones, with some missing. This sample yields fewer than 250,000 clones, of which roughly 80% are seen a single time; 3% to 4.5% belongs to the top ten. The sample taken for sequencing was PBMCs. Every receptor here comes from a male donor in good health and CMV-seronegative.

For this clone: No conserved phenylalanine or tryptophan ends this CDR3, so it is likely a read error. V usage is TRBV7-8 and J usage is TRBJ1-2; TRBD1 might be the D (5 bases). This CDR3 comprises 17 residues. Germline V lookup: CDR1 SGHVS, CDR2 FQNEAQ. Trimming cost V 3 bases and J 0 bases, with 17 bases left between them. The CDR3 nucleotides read TGTGCCAGCAGCTTGACGCTCAGACAGACAGCTAACTATGGCTACACCCTC. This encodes CASSLTLRQTANYGYTL.

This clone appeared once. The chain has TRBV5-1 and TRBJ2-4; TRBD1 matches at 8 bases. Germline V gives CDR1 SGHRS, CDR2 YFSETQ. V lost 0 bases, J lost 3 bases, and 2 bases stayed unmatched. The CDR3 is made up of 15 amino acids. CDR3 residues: CASSLEQGDKNIQYF. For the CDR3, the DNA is TGCGCCAGCAGCTTGGAACAGGGGGACAAAAACATTCAGTACTTC.

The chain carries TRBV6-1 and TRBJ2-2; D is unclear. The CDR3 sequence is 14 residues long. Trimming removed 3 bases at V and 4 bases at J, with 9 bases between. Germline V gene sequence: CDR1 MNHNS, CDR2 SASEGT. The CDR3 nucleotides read TGTGCCAGCAGTGACTCCGTCTTCACCGGGGAGCTGTTTTTT. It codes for CASSDSVFTGELFF.

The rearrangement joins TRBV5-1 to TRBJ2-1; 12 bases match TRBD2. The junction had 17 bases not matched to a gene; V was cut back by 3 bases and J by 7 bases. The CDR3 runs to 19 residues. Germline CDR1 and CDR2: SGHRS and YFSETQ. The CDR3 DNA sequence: TGCGCCAGCAGCTCCCCGAAAAATAGACTAGCGGGGGATAGTAATGAGCAGTTCTTC. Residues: CASSSPKNRLAGDSNEQFF.

CDR3 DNA: TGTGCCAGTAGTATACTATCCCCTCAGCGGGGCCGAACGGCCGGGGAGCTGTTTTTT. Its protein is CASSILSPQRGRTAGELFF. The chain joins TRBV19 to TRBJ2-2; TRBD2 matches 7 bases. The CDR3 runs 19 residues. Germline lookup yields CDR1 LNHDA and CDR2 SQIVND (reference sequence). With 2 bases clipped from V and 6 bases from J, the junction kept 18 bases outside the gene matches.

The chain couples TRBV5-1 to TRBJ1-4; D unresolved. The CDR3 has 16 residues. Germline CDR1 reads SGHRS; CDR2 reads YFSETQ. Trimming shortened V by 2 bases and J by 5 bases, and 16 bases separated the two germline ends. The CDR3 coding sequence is TGCGCCAGCAGCTTTTCAATATCAGGAAAGAATGAAAAACTGTTTTTT. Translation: CASSFSISGKNEKLFF. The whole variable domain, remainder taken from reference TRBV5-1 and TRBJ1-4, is KAGVTQTPRYLIKTRGQQVTLSCSPISGHRSVSWYQQTPGQGLQFLFEYFSETQRNKGNFPGRFSGRQFSNSRSEMNVSTLELGDSALYLCASSFSISGKNEKLFFGSGTQLSVL.

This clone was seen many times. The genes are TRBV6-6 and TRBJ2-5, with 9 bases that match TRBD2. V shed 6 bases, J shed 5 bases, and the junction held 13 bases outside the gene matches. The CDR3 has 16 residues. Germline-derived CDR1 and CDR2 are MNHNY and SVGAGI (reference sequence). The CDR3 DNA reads TGTGCCAGCAGACGCTTTGCGCGGGAGGGTTCCGAGACCCAGTACTTC. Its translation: CASRRFAREGSETQYF.

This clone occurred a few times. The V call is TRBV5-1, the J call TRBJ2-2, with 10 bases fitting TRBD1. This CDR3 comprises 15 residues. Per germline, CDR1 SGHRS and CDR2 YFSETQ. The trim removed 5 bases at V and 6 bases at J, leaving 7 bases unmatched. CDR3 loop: CASSSGTGVPGELFF. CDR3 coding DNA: TGCGCCAGCAGTTCCGGGACAGGGGTCCCCGGGGAGCTGTTTTTT.

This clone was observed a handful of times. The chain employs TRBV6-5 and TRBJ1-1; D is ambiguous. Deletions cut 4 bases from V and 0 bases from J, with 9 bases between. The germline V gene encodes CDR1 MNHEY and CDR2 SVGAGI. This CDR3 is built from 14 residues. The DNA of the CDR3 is TGTGCCAGCAGTTCTACCTTCATGAACACTGAAGCTTTCTTT. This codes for CASSSTFMNTEAFF.

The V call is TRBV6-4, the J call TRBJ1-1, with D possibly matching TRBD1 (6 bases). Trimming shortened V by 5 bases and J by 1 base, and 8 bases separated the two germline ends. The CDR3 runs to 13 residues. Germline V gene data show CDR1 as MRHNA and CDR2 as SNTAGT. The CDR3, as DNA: TGTGCCAGCAGTCGGACAGCGAACACTGAAGCTTTCTTT. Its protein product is CASSRTANTEAFF.

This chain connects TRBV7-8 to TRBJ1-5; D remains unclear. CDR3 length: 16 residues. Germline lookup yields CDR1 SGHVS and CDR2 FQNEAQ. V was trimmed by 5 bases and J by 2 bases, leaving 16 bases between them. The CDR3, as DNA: TGTGCCAGCAGCGCTCGAGCGGGTGCCGGCAATCAGCCCCAGCATTTT. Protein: CASSARAGAGNQPQHF.

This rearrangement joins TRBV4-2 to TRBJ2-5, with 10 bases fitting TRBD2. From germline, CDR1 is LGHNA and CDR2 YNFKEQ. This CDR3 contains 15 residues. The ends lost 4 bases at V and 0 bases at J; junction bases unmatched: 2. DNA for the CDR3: TGTGCCAGCAGCCCTGGACTAGCGGACCAAGAGACCCAGTACTTC. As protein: CASSPGLADQETQYF.

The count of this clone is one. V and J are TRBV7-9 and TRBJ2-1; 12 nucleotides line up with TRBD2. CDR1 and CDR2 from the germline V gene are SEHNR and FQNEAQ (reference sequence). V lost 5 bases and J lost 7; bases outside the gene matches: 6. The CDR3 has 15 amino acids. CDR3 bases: TGTGCCAGCAGCCGACTAGCGGGAGTACGTAATGAGCAGTTCTTC. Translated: CASSRLAGVRNEQFF. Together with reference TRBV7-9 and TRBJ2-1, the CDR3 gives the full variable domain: DTGVSQNPRHKITKRGQNVTFRCDPISEHNRLYWYRQTLGQGPEFLTYFQNEAQLEKSRLLSDRFSAERPKGSFSTLEIQRTEQGDSAMYLCASSRLAGVRNEQFFGPGTRLTVL.

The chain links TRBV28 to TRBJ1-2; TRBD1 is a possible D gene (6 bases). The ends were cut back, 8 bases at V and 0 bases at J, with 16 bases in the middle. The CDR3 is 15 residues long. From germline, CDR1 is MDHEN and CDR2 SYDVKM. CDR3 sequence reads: CASVPARTANYGYTF. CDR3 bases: TGTGCCAGCGTCCCTGCCCGGACAGCTAACTATGGCTACACCTTC.

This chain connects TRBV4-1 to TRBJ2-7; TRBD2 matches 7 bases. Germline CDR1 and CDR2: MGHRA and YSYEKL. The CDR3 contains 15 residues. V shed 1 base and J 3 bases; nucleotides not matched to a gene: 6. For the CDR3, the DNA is TGCGCCAGCAGCCAAGGGGCTAGCGGATACTACGAGCAGTACTTC. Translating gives CASSQGASGYYEQYF.

The CDR3 DNA reads TGCGCCAGCAGCTTGGTAGGAGCGGGAGTTTCCTACGAGCAGTACTTC. Translating it yields CASSLVGAGVSYEQYF. The genes are TRBV5-1 and TRBJ2-7; 8 bases match TRBD2. This CDR3 is built from 16 residues. The trim removed 0 bases at V and 1 base at J, leaving 6 bases unmatched. CDR1 is SGHRS and CDR2 is YFSETQ in the germline V gene.

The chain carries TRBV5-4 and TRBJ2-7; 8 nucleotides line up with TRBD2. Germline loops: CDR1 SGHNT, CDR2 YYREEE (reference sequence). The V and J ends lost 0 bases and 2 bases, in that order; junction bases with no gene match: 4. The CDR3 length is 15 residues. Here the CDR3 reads CASSLGGSGAYEQYF. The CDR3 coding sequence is TGTGCCAGCAGCTTGGGGGGTAGCGGGGCCTACGAGCAGTACTTC.

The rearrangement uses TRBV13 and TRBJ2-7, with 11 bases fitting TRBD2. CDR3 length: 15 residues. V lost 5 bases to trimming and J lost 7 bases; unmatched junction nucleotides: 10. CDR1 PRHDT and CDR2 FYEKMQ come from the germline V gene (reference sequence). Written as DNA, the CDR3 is TGTGCCAGCAGCCCTCGGGGTAGCGGGAGGGGTGAGCAGTACTTC. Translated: CASSPRGSGRGEQYF.

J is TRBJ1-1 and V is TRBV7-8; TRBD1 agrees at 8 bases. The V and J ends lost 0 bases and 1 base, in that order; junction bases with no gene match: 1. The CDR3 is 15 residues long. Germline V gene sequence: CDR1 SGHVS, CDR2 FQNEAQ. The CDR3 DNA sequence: TGTGCCAGCAGCTTAGCACAGGGGGAGAACACTGAAGCTTTCTTT. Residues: CASSLAQGENTEAFF. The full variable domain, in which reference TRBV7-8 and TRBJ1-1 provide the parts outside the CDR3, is GAGVSQSPRYKVAKRGQDVALRCDPISGHVSLFWYQQALGQGPEFLTYFQNEAQLDKSGLPSDRFFAERPEGSVSTLKIQRTQQEDSAVYLCASSLAQGENTEAFFGQGTRLTVV.

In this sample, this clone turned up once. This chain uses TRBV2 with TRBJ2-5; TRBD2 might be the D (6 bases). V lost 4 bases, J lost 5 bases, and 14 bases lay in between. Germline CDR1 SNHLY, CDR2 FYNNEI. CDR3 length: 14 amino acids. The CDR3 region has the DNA TGTGCCAGCAGTGGAGGGACTGCGAGGGAGACCCAGTACTTC. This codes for CASSGGTARETQYF.

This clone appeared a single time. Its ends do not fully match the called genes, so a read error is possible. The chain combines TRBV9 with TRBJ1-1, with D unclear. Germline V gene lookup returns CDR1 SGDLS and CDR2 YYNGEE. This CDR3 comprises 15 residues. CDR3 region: CASSVVPEILIPPSF. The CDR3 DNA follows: TGTGCCAGCAGCGTCGTCCCGGAGATACTGATCCCCCCGAGCTTT.